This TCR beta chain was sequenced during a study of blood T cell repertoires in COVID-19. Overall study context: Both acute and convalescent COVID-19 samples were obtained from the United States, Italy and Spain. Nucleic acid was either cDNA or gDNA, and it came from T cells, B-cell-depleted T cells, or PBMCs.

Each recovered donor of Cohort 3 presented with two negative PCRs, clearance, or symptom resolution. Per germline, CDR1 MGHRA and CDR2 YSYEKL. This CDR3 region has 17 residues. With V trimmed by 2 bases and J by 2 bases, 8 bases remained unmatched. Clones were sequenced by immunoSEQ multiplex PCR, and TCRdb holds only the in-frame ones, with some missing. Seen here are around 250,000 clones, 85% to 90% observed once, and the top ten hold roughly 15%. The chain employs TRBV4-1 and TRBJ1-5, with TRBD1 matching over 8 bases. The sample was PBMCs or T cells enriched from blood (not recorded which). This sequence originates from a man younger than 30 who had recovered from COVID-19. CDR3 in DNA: TGCGCCAGCAGCCAAACGGTGACAGGGGTCGGCAATCAGCCCCAGCATTTT. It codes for CASSQTVTGVGNQPQHF.